These 12 T cell receptor beta chains came from one sample sequenced in a study of T cells in Graves' hyperthyroidism and ophthalmopathy. Amplification of TCR beta CDR3 regions used RNA as the template. The HTBI primer set served for first-round RT-PCR of the TCR CDR3. TCRdb passed the multiplex PCR reads through MiXCR, listing each CDR3 protein once. The table includes some 560,000 distinct CDR3 sequences, around 15% detected once. Specimen: blood. All receptors derive from a woman aged 40 to 55 with Graves' hyperthyroidism.

A note on this clonotype: The junction does not match germline at one end; this may be a read error. This sequence joins TRBV5-1 and TRBJ2-7; D may be TRBD2 (5 bases). Germline CDR1 SGHRS, CDR2 YFSETQ. The CDR3 is made up of 13 amino acids. CDR3 sequence (DNA): TGCGCCGGCAGCTCGAGCGGATCCTACGAGCAGTACTTC. This codes for CAGSSSGSYEQYF.

The V and J genes are TRBV24-1 and TRBJ2-5; 8 bases map to TRBD1. CDR3 length equals 13 residues. The J segment lost 4 bases and the V segment lost 8 bases, leaving 5 bases of the junction unmatched. From germline, CDR1 is KGHDR and CDR2 SFDVKD. CDR3 in DNA: TGTGCCACCAAGGACAGGGTAGGAGAGACCCAGTACTTC. Protein: CATKDRVGETQYF.

The V and J genes are TRBV5-4 and TRBJ2-4; D gene unclear. The V end was cut by 0 bases, the J end by 8 bases, with 12 bases between. The CDR3 is made up of 14 amino acids. CDR1 and CDR2 from the germline V gene are SGHNT and YYREEE (reference sequence). The CDR3 reads CASSLGVSRDIQYF. CDR3 DNA sequence: TGTGCCAGCAGCTTGGGGGTCAGTCGGGACATTCAGTACTTC.

Many counts were recorded for this clonotype. J is TRBJ2-3 and V is TRBV10-3, with a possible D match to TRBD1 (5 bases). V was trimmed by 6 bases and J by 2 bases, leaving 15 bases between them. CDR3 length equals 15 residues. Germline V gene sequence: CDR1 ENHRY, CDR2 SYGVKD. CDR3 loop: CAIRTQDTYTDTQYF. The CDR3 nucleotides are TGTGCCATCAGGACGCAGGACACCTACACAGATACGCAGTATTTT.

The chain combines TRBV10-3 with TRBJ1-1; a possible D gene is TRBD1 (5 bases). V lost 11 bases and J 1 base, leaving 11 bases between the germline ends. Germline V CDR1 and CDR2: ENHRY, SYGVKD. The CDR3 covers 12 residues. The CDR3 bases are TGTGCCTCAGGGCAATCGAACACTGAAGCTTTCTTT. Protein: CASGQSNTEAFF.

At least ten counts were recorded for this clonotype. CDR3 nucleotide sequence: TGTGCCAGCAGCCAAGGAGCGCTCTCTGGAAACACCATATATTTT. Protein: CASSQGALSGNTIYF. This chain links TRBV3-1 with TRBJ1-3; unclear D gene. The CDR3 has 15 amino acids. V was pared by 1 base and J by 0 bases, with 7 bases between. CDR1 and CDR2 (germline): LGHDT, YNNKEL (reference sequence).

This clonotype was counted only a few times. The V gene is TRBV28, the J gene TRBJ2-2; D is uncertain. CDR1 and CDR2 (germline): MDHEN, SYDVKM. CDR3 length equals 16 residues. Trimming removed 6 bases at V and 1 base at J, with 15 bases between. The chain's CDR3 is CASRTLSAMNTGELFF. In DNA form, the CDR3 reads TGTGCCAGCAGGACTCTCTCGGCGATGAACACCGGGGAGCTGTTTTTT.

The sample holds a few counts of this clonotype. The V gene is TRBV16, the J gene TRBJ1-6; TRBD1 aligns across 10 bases. The CDR3 contains 16 residues. V dropped 6 bases and J dropped 7; count of bases not matched to a gene: 9. Germline V gene data show CDR1 as KGHSY and CDR2 as FQNENV. This chain's CDR3 is CASSSNSGQGNSPLHF. For the CDR3, the DNA is TGTGCCAGCAGTTCCAATTCGGGACAGGGGAATTCACCCCTCCACTTT.

This clonotype was counted ten times or more. The V gene is TRBV19, the J gene TRBJ1-5; D not resolved. V was shortened by 2 bases and J by 0 bases, with 11 bases between the two germline ends. The CDR3 is 16 amino acids. The germline gives CDR1 LNHDA, CDR2 SQIVND (reference sequence). The CDR3 sequence is CASSILGGYSNQPQHF. The CDR3 coding sequence is TGTGCCAGTAGTATACTAGGAGGATATAGCAATCAGCCCCAGCATTTT. The full variable domain, its missing parts supplied by reference TRBV19 and TRBJ1-5, is DGGITQSPKYLFRKEGQNVTLSCEQNLNHDAMYWYRQDPGQGLRLIYYSQIVNDFQKGDIAEGYSVSREKKESFPLTVTSAQKNPTAFYLCASSILGGYSNQPQHFGDGTRLSIL.

This clonotype was picked up many times. The J gene is TRBJ1-2, the V gene TRBV28; 9 bases are shared with TRBD1. The V and J ends lost 5 bases and 7 bases, in that order; junction bases with no gene match: 5. Germline CDR1 reads MDHEN; CDR2 reads SYDVKM. The CDR3 totals 13 residues. The CDR3 loop reads CASSRDRVSGYTF. CDR3 DNA sequence: TGTGCCAGCAGTCGGGACAGGGTCTCTGGCTACACCTTC.

The table lists this clonotype with many counts. This sequence joins TRBV2 and TRBJ2-3; weak D call: TRBD2 (6 bases). Germline lookup yields CDR1 SNHLY and CDR2 FYNNEI. The CDR3 runs to 17 residues. Between the trimmed V and J ends, which lost 0 bases and 2 bases, there was a span of 15 bases. This chain's CDR3 is CASSEALWLAPTDTQYF. The CDR3 DNA follows: TGTGCCAGCAGTGAAGCGCTTTGGCTAGCGCCCACAGATACGCAGTATTTT.

This clonotype was recorded at least ten times. This chain links TRBV3-1 with TRBJ2-3; D gene ambiguous. The CDR3 is 16 residues long. V shed 0 bases and J shed 0 bases, with 10 bases lying between them. In germline, CDR1 is LGHDT, CDR2 YNNKEL (reference sequence). The CDR3 here is CASSQDTLLSTDTQYF. The CDR3 bases are TGTGCCAGCAGCCAAGACACCTTATTAAGCACAGATACGCAGTATTTT.